The sequence of this TCR beta chain was determined in a study of OX40 agonist ivuxolimab in advanced cancers. Background on the study: At around 83% male, the cohort had a mean age of approximately 60 years, ranging from roughly 20 to 85.

Study-wide results and limits: The study found that CD8+ T cells averaged more expanded clones than CD4+.

The assay was immunoSEQ multiplex PCR, and TCRdb's table has in-frame clones only and misses some. The sample records 65,000 to 75,000 clones, around 84% being singletons. As concerns this clone: Antigen unknown.

The CDR3 runs to 15 residues. CDR1 and CDR2 from the germline V gene are WNHNN and SYGVQD (reference sequence). V lost 4 bases, J lost 2 bases, and 5 bases stayed unmatched. Systemic immunosuppression or autoimmune disease history was grounds to exclude patients. Sequencing used CD4+ or CD8+ T cells sorted from blood, obtained in a trial of the OX40 agonist ivuxolimab. The TCR was taken from an adult with an advanced solid tumor such as melanoma, head and neck, liver or kidney cancer. This rearrangement joins TRBV10-1 to TRBJ2-5, with 9 nucleotides matching TRBD2. CDR3 in DNA: TGCGCCAGCAGTGGTCCAGCGGGGGGTCAAGAGACCCAGTACTTC. Translating gives CASSGPAGGQETQYF.